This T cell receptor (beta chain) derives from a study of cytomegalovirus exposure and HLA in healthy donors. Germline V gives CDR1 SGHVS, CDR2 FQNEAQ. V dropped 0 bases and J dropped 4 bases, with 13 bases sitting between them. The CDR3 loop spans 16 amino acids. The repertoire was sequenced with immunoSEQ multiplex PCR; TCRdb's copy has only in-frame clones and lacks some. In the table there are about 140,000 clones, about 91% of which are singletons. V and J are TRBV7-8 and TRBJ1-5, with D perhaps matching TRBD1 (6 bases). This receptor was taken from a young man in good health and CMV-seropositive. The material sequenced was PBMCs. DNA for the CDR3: TGTGCCAGCAGCTTAGCGGTGACGACAGGAAATCAGCCCCAGCATTTT. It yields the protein CASSLAVTTGNQPQHF.